This T cell receptor beta chain was profiled in a study of cytomegalovirus exposure and HLA in healthy donors (dated by TCRdb to 2016 to 2017). In the study overall: In an earlier analysis of about 560 of the donors, 250 to 300 Gb of sequence data and roughly 100 million unique TCR beta sequences from about 179 million T cells were reported. An early release that covered fewer than 750 HLA-typed donors contained approximately 300 gigabases of sequencing data and 85 million to 100 million unique TCR sequences. Of the approximately 370 genotyped donors, 81% were placed in the genetic ancestry cluster associated with self-reported Caucasian donors. The study aimed to test whether signatures of past pathogen exposure could be identified by cataloging public T cell receptors. The T cell repertoires of several hundred subjects were profiled by immunosequencing and related to cytomegalovirus serostatus. In addition to the first cohort of 666 subjects, a separate validation cohort of some 120 different subjects was used. The study combined high-throughput TCR immunosequencing, statistical association of individual TCRs with disease status, and machine learning to predict cytomegalovirus infection status. A later analysis re-analyzed previously published TCR beta repertoires from roughly 600 donors and added high-resolution HLA genotyping to study TCR occurrence patterns. Rather than drawing on any new phenotypic data, the later analysis identified candidate immune exposures from TCR beta sequences and the way those sequences occurred across donors. An earlier analysis of approximately 630 of the donors applied high-throughput TCR beta sequencing to assess whether each TCR beta V gene segment acted as functional or pseudogenic. Alongside the repertoire data, information on donor age, sex, ethnicity and CMV serostatus was compiled. Genome-wide SNP genotypes for about 65% of the roughly 700 donors were used in a later genetic analysis, which treated that subset as a discovery cohort. All discovery cohort repertoires had been generated on a single sequencing platform. HLA typing covered class I and class II loci at four-digit resolution. The number of donors typed differed by locus, with roughly 620-630 for A, B, C, DRB1 and DQB1, roughly 520 for DQA1, approximately 580 for DPA1, and around 430 for DPB1. Four or five DR-DQ haplotypes were handled as single units for association and clustering, since linkage in the cohort was strong. Among about 410 genotyped donors of the cohort, an average of approximately 240,000 unique TCR beta nucleotide sequences was sequenced per donor, of which 15% to 20% were non-productive.

To prepare the library, the immunoSEQ multiplex PCR assay was applied. A mixture of 60 forward primers for TCR Vbeta segments and 13 reverse primers for TCR Jbeta segments was used in the multiplex PCR. The CDR3 region of rearranged TCR beta genes was amplified from genomic DNA with a multiplex PCR assay. Amplified TCR beta libraries were sequenced as 87-base-pair reads on the Illumina HiSeq System. In the source study's methods: A later analysis counted 75 million to 100 million unique TCR beta chains across the 550 to 800 repertoires, and roughly 11 million of these chains were shared by at least two donors. Raw reads were error-corrected and collapsed into unique sequences by a nearest-neighbor algorithm in which closely related sequences were merged to remove PCR and sequencing errors. Alignment of CDR3 sequences to IMGT reference sequences was used to assign V, D and J gene segments. For a sequence to be retained, a match of at least six nucleotides was required to both a V gene segment and a J gene segment. A rearrangement was called productive if the CDR3 had no stop codons and remained in frame with V and J, and every other rearrangement was called non-productive. CDR3 was defined by IMGT convention, running from the second conserved V-encoded cysteine to the conserved J-encoded phenylalanine. In an earlier analysis of approximately 590 of the donors, sequences lacking an unambiguous match to a single V gene segment were excluded. An earlier analysis of just under 600 of the donors called V segments functional above 56.7% productive rearrangements and segregating when the between-donor standard deviation exceeded 5%. A statistical classification framework was developed to diagnose cytomegalovirus status using the catalog of TCR beta chain sequences. In a later analysis, V and J genes were assigned by comparing TCR nucleotide sequences against IMGT/GENE-DB human TR gene sequences. Using the TCRdist pipeline, a later analysis assigned CDR3 sequences along with most-parsimonious VDJ recombination scenarios. In a later analysis, each TCR beta chain was defined by its CDR3 amino acid sequence together with its V-gene family, and reads lacking a unique V-gene family were excluded. As a way to deal with suspected cross-contamination and a sequencing artifact, a later analysis dropped 450 to 600 nucleotide sequences that were highly shared and had low generation probability. For each public chain, a later analysis derived a clonal expansion index from normalized ranks of inferred template counts within each repertoire. In a later analysis, generation probabilities were computed using a VDJ recombination model fitted to out-of-frame rearrangements, and the results were checked against IGoR. In a later analysis, hypergeometric tests were used to score TCR-TCR, TCR-HLA and TCR-CMV co-occurrence, with a repertoire-size bias correction applied to TCR pairs. A later analysis estimated false discovery rates by permuting HLA or CMV assignments 20 times. In a later analysis, co-occurring TCRs were grouped using DBSCAN, and TCRdist sequence similarity was added for clustering within HLA-allele-positive subsets. Repertoires with fewer than 30,000 or more than 120,000 public chains, plus five repertoires with anomalous nucleotide sharing, were excluded from co-occurrence clustering. TCRdb limited this immuneACCESS table to in-frame rearrangements with V and J called. A share of clones is missing; checked studies link under half to unresolved V genes, and the rest is unexplained. That table furnishes V, J and clone size, whereas the DNA furnished D and trimming. The sample includes roughly 110,000 clones, with approximately 74% observed a single time. The biggest ten clones account for approximately 14% of the sample.

In total, just over 650 healthy bone marrow donors made up the cohort. Cohort members were all nominally healthy when sampled, although unrecorded immune exposures were likely present. The donor tested CMV seropositive, placing the donor among the 250 to 350 seropositive members of the cohort. Every donor gave a peripheral blood sample, and the peripheral blood mononuclear cells from that sample were used for TCR beta sequencing. Genomic DNA was extracted from the blood cell samples with the Qiagen DNeasy Blood Extraction Kit. About this clone: Its antigen is still unknown. Base qualities are not provided; no much larger clone lies one nucleotide away. The same CDR3 arises from other DNA sequences in this sample as well.

The CDR1 and CDR2 encoded by the germline V gene (reference sequence) are MNHEY and SMNVEV. The CDR3 spans 17 residues, from the cysteine through the phenylalanine. This entry keeps only the CDR3 DNA: 51 bases, framed from base 1. V loses 2 bases, J loses 8 bases, and the germline ends lie 24 bases apart. What the work shows at the level of the full study, not this receptor alone: Because some donors lacked HLA typing at each locus, the association tests relied only on the typed subset. Several of the top co-occurrence clusters appeared to be linked to parvovirus B19, influenza, CMV and Epstein-Barr virus, according to a later analysis. In vitro tests confirmed that three of the cytomegalovirus-associated TCR beta chains recognize cytomegalovirus antigens. Compared with the 666-donor mean, donors in an Asian-associated ancestry cluster had fewer N-insertions in productive TCRs, according to a later genetic analysis. In a later analysis, most CMV-associated TCR beta chains were found to appear HLA-restricted, with HLA associations seemingly driven largely by CMV exposure. A cluster of highly shared sequence variants was judged likely to represent a technical artifact of the sequencing pipeline. The classifier was reported to diagnose cytomegalovirus status with high specificity and sensitivity in both the original and validation cohorts. Roughly uniform sequencing depth across donors was assumed in presence/absence analyses, although this assumption may not hold. The authors suggested that the approach could potentially be extended to other disease states and immunological phenotypes. When HLA alleles, especially DR and DQ, strongly co-occurred, attributing TCR associations to individual alleles was difficult. A further reported finding was that TCR beta sequences accurately predicted the HLA-A and HLA-B alleles for most subjects in the first cohort. Linkage disequilibrium might explain the correlated functional status among segregating V segments, but an unknown experimental factor could not be excluded. A later analysis found that TCR association rates varied across HLA loci, with DRB1 alleles showing the most associated TCRs and HLA-C alleles the fewest. At a false discovery rate of 0.05, a later analysis linked 15,000 to 20,000 TCR beta sequences to specific HLA alleles. A later genetic analysis associated a missense DCLRE1C variant with V-gene and J-gene trimming of TCR beta chains, and an independent cohort replicated the association. In the study, around 150 TCR beta chains were listed as associated with cytomegalovirus. Because counts were too low, roughly 18 rarely observed V segments, including chromosome 9 orphons, were left out of the earlier analysis of 587 of the donors. The only immune exposure information available for the cohort was CMV serostatus. Across donors, most TCR sequences were observed very rarely, whereas some public TCRs were present in many individuals. Because the 87-base-pair reads could not distinguish some IMGT-functional V segments, including TRBV6-2 and TRBV6-3, those segments were excluded. In this cohort, only TCR beta chains were sequenced, and detectable features were limited by the absence of alpha or paired-chain data. A later analysis found that HLA-associated TCR beta chains were more clonally expanded and had lower generation probabilities than equally common non-associated chains. In an earlier analysis of approximately 600 of the donors, most TCR beta V segments were observed in productive rearrangements about 87% or about 30% of the time, broadly matching IMGT annotations.

The sequence is built from TRBV27 and TRBJ1-2, with the D gene too uncertain to name. The source material was PBMCs. This clonotype originated in a woman aged 40-49 years in good health and CMV-seropositive. This receptor carries the CDR3 CASSLAGTTRGSGGYTF. The DNA is TGTGCCAGCAGTTTAGCTGGCACCACGCGCGGATCCGGGGGCTACACCTTC.